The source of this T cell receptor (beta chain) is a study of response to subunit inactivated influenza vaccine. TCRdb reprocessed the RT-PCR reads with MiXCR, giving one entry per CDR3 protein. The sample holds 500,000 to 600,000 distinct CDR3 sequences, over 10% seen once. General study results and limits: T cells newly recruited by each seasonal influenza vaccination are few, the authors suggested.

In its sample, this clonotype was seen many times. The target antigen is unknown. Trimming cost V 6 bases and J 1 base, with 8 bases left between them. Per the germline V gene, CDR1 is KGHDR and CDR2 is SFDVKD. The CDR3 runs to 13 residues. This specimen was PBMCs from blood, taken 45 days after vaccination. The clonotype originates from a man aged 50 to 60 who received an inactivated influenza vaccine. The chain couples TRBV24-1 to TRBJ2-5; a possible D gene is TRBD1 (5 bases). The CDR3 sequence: CATSQGSQETQYF. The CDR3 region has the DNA TGTGCCACCAGTCAGGGTAGCCAAGAGACCCAGTACTTC.